Each of the 23 T cell receptor beta chains below was sequenced from the same sample in a study of blood T cells in healthy people across ages. With a J-beta primer mix and a sample-barcoded 5' primer, a second PCR ran about 7 to 11 cycles. In TCRdb, the 5' RACE reads were re-called with MiXCR into one record per CDR3 protein. This sample has a few hundred thousand distinct CDR3 sequences, with 27% found just once. Sequenced: blood. The receptors were gathered from a woman between 65 and 79 years old in good health.

CDR3 in DNA: TGTGCCACGGCGACAGGGAGTGCCGGGGAGCTGTTTTTT. This gives the protein CATATGSAGELFF. The rearrangement uses TRBV24-1 and TRBJ2-2, with 7 bases matching TRBD1. This CDR3 is built from 13 residues. Germline lookup yields CDR1 KGHDR and CDR2 SFDVKD. The J segment lost 6 bases and the V segment lost 10 bases, leaving 7 bases of the junction unmatched.

This clonotype was detected many times. The chain uses TRBV28 and TRBJ2-2, with 10 bases fitting TRBD1. The CDR3 is 17 residues long. Germline lookup yields CDR1 MDHEN and CDR2 SYDVKM. V gave up 5 bases and J gave up 1 base; unmatched junction bases: 7. The CDR3 protein is CASSIGTGDLNTGELFF. The DNA for the CDR3 is TGTGCCAGCAGTATCGGGACAGGGGACCTGAACACCGGGGAGCTGTTTTTT.

The rearrangement uses TRBV6-1 and TRBJ2-2; TRBD2 matches at 9 bases. The V and J ends lost 4 bases and 3 bases, in that order; junction bases with no gene match: 0. Germline CDR1 is MNHNS and CDR2 is SASEGT. CDR3 length: 14 residues. The CDR3 region has the DNA TGTGCCAGCAGTGGCGGGAGGGACACCGGGGAGCTGTTTTTT. This encodes CASSGGRDTGELFF.

The gene calls are TRBV7-9 and TRBJ2-7; D gene unclear. This CDR3 is 12 amino acids long. V was cut by 7 bases and J by 2 bases, with 9 bases left in between. CDR1 SEHNR and CDR2 FQNEAQ come from the germline V gene (reference sequence). CDR3: CASTPVTYEQYF. The CDR3 nucleotides are TGTGCCAGCACTCCGGTCACCTACGAGCAGTACTTC.

Only one count was recorded for this clonotype. CDR3 sequence: CSARDRVGLRDTQYF. The CDR3, as DNA: TGCAGTGCTAGAGATCGGGTCGGACTAAGGGATACGCAGTATTTT. The J gene is TRBJ2-3, the V gene TRBV20-1, with D possibly being TRBD2 (6 bases). V lost 0 bases and J 6 bases, leaving 16 bases between the germline ends. Germline-derived CDR1 and CDR2 are DFQATT and SNEGSKA (reference sequence). This CDR3 has 15 residues.

This clonotype has just one count. The J gene is TRBJ2-7, the V gene TRBV4-3; 8 nucleotides line up with TRBD2. Germline loops: CDR1 LGHNA, CDR2 YSLEER. After removal of 5 bases from V and 5 bases from J, the junction contained 11 bases not matched to a gene. CDR3 length equals 15 residues. The CDR3 bases are TGCGCCAGCAGCACCAGCGGGGGTTTCGTCAACGAGCAGTACTTC. Amino acid sequence: CASSTSGGFVNEQYF.

The gene calls are TRBV28 and TRBJ2-7; 12 bases are a match to TRBD2. The V gene's germline CDR1 is MDHEN and CDR2 SYDVKM. This CDR3 is 16 amino acids long. The junction had 5 bases not matched to a gene; V was cut back by 5 bases and J by 0 bases. In nucleotides, the CDR3 is TGTGCCAGCAGTCGCTTGACTAGCGGGAGCTCCTACGAGCAGTACTTC. This encodes CASSRLTSGSSYEQYF. The full variable domain, rest sourced from reference TRBV28 and TRBJ2-7, is DVKVTQSSRYLVKRTGEKVFLECVQDMDHENMFWYRQDPGLGLRLIYFSYDVKMKEKGDIPEGYSVSREKKERFSLILESASTNQTSMYLCASSRLTSGSSYEQYFGPGTRLTVT.

At least ten counts were recorded for this clonotype. The V call is TRBV18, the J call TRBJ1-2; D unresolved. CDR3 length: 14 residues. The germline V and J ends were trimmed by 2 bases and 2 bases, with 9 bases remaining between them. Germline V gene sequence: CDR1 KGHSH, CDR2 LQKENI. CDR3 amino acids: CASSPVDLNYGYTF. CDR3 sequence (DNA): TGTGCCAGCTCACCAGTAGACCTCAACTATGGCTACACCTTC.

The chain joins TRBV9 to TRBJ2-2; D is unclear. V was cut by 0 bases and J by 6 bases, with 6 bases left in between. The germline V gene encodes CDR1 SGDLS and CDR2 YYNGEE. The CDR3 contains 13 residues. The CDR3: CASSVVESGELFF. The CDR3 DNA is TGTGCCAGCAGCGTAGTCGAGTCCGGGGAGCTGTTTTTT.

The rearrangement uses TRBV25-1 and TRBJ2-7; TRBD2 matches 9 bases. Trimming removed 4 bases from V and 7 bases from J; junction bases left unmatched: 8. The CDR3 totals 14 residues. In germline, CDR1 is MGHDK, CDR2 SYGVNS. Here the CDR3 reads CASSGGSGSREQYF. CDR3 bases: TGTGCCAGCAGTGGTGGTAGCGGGAGTAGGGAGCAGTACTTC.

In its sample, this clonotype was seen a few times. The J gene is TRBJ1-6, the V gene TRBV3-1; 9 nucleotides match TRBD1. V was clipped by 11 bases and J by 7 bases; unmatched bases: 9. The CDR3 consists of 14 residues. The germline V gene encodes CDR1 LGHDT and CDR2 YNNKEL (reference sequence). CDR3 region: CAAKGQGINSPLHF. In nucleotides, the CDR3 is TGTGCCGCGAAGGGACAGGGTATAAATTCACCCCTCCACTTT.

The genes are TRBV3-1 and TRBJ1-6, with D perhaps TRBD1 (6 bases). This CDR3 is 14 amino acids long. Germline V lookup: CDR1 LGHDT, CDR2 YNNKEL (reference sequence). V lost 1 base and J 7 bases, leaving 8 bases between the germline ends. The CDR3 nucleotides read TGTGCCAGCAGCCAAGGAGGACAGAATTCACCCCTCCACTTT. As protein: CASSQGGQNSPLHF.

This clonotype was seen repeatedly, ten times or more. V and J are TRBV28 and TRBJ1-4, with 9 nucleotides matching TRBD1. J was trimmed by 7 bases and V by 3 bases; bases with no gene match: 6. The germline gives CDR1 MDHEN, CDR2 SYDVKM. This CDR3 has 15 amino acids. DNA of the CDR3: TGTGCCAGCAGTTTTACAGGGGGCGCGTCTGAAAAACTGTTTTTT. Translated, it gives CASSFTGGASEKLFF.

The CDR3, as DNA: TGCGCCAGCAGCTTGGTCCCCATGGAGGCCGGGGCCAACGTCCTGACTTTC. This translates into CASSLVPMEAGANVLTF. The chain has TRBV5-1 and TRBJ2-6, with D possibly TRBD2 on 5 matching bases. The CDR3 loop spans 17 amino acids. CDR1 is SGHRS, CDR2 YFSETQ, per germline. V was trimmed by 0 bases and J by 4 bases, leaving 14 bases between them.

The chain recombines TRBV28 with TRBJ2-2; D is perhaps TRBD1 (5 bases). The V and J ends lost 4 bases and 1 base respectively, with 7 bases between them. Germline assignment: CDR1 MDHEN and CDR2 SYDVKM. CDR3 length equals 14 residues. This chain's CDR3 is CASSSGQNTGELFF. The CDR3 DNA follows: TGTGCCAGCAGTTCTGGACAGAACACCGGGGAGCTGTTTTTT.

This clonotype has a handful of counts. This chain connects TRBV6-2 or TRBV6-3 to TRBJ1-1, with D possibly being TRBD1 (6 bases). Germline loops: CDR1 MNHEY, CDR2 SVGEGT. Trimming cost V 7 bases and J 1 base, with 13 bases left between them. This CDR3 comprises 14 residues. CDR3 sequence reads: CASTSGGKNTEAFF. The CDR3 DNA reads as TGTGCCAGCACGTCGGGGGGCAAGAACACTGAAGCTTTCTTT.

There are a few counts of this clonotype. The conserved phenylalanine or tryptophan normally closing the CDR3 is absent here, so this likely arose from a read error. The CDR3 sequence is CASSLATGNMNTEAFL. The DNA of the CDR3 is TGCGCCAGCAGCTTGGCCACAGGCAACATGAACACTGAAGCTTTCCTT. V usage is TRBV5-1 and J usage is TRBJ1-1, with a tentative D call TRBD1 (5 bases). Trimming shortened V by 0 bases and J by 0 bases, and 12 bases separated the two germline ends. CDR1 and CDR2 (germline): SGHRS, YFSETQ. The CDR3 is 16 residues long.

CDR3 region: CASTPGPGETQYF. In nucleotides, the CDR3 is TGTGCCAGTACACCGGGACCCGGGGAGACCCAGTACTTC. This chain connects TRBV19 to TRBJ2-5; either TRBD1 or TRBD2 may fit D (5 bases each). The CDR3 is 13 residues long. The V end was cut by 7 bases, the J end by 5 bases, with 14 bases between. The germline V gene has CDR1 LNHDA and CDR2 SQIVND (reference sequence).

This clonotype was counted a few times. The V gene is TRBV5-1, the J gene TRBJ2-5; possible D gene TRBD2, 6 bases. TRBJ2-7 explains the end of the DNA better; the J call may be wrong. The length of the CDR3 is 13 residues. Germline assignment: CDR1 SGHRS and CDR2 YFSETQ. CDR3 in amino acids: CASREGHSYEQYF. CDR3 coding DNA: TGCGCCAGCAGGGAGGGGCACTCCTACGAGCAGTACTTC.

This chain connects TRBV6-2 or TRBV6-3 to TRBJ2-1; D might be TRBD1 (6 bases). CDR1 is MNHEY, CDR2 SVGEGT, per germline. The V and J ends lost 2 bases and 5 bases respectively, with 22 bases between them. The CDR3 covers 18 residues. CDR3 residues: CASSYPTERRTENNEQFF. CDR3 DNA: TGTGCCAGCAGTTACCCGACGGAGAGACGGACAGAGAACAATGAGCAGTTCTTC.

This clonotype was seen only a few times. V is TRBV18 and J is TRBJ1-1; D is ambiguous. With 1 base removed from V and 0 bases from J, the gap between germline ends came to 9 bases. Looked up from germline, CDR1 is KGHSH and CDR2 is LQKENI. The CDR3 consists of 15 residues. The CDR3 is CASSPQRDMNTEAFF. In DNA form, the CDR3 reads TGTGCCAGCTCACCACAAAGGGATATGAACACTGAAGCTTTCTTT.

This clonotype was recorded at least ten times. V is TRBV18 and J is TRBJ2-2, with D unresolved. The ends were cut back, 3 bases at V and 1 base at J, with 15 bases in the middle. There are 17 residues in the CDR3. Germline assignment: CDR1 KGHSH and CDR2 LQKENI. CDR3 sequence (DNA): TGTGCCAGCTCACCGAAGAGTCTGGCAGGGAACACCGGGGAGCTGTTTTTT. Its translation is CASSPKSLAGNTGELFF.

The chain couples TRBV20-1 to TRBJ2-6; unclear D gene. Germline V gene sequence: CDR1 DFQATT, CDR2 SNEGSKA (reference sequence). The CDR3 extends over 17 amino acids. The CDR3 is CSAEDLLAFTGANVLTF. The CDR3 DNA sequence: TGCAGCGCCGAGGATCTCTTAGCTTTCACTGGGGCCAACGTCCTGACTTTC.